Sequencing of this T cell receptor (beta chain) was carried out in a study of spatial heterogeneity in lung cancer. Findings and caveats of the study: Circulating ubiquitous expanded tumor TCRs were observed more frequently at resection than at follow-up.

A note on this clonotype: Its cognate antigen is unknown.

Indicated time point: sample taken at primary tumor resection. The donors were 72 patients with non-small cell lung cancer that was early-stage and untreated. Unsorted whole RNA samples from tumor, nontumor lung or frozen PBMC were sequenced. TCRdb re-derived calls from the 5' RACE reads in MiXCR, one entry per CDR3 protein. The sample comprises under 85,000 distinct CDR3 sequences, under 8.5% of which are singletons, and about 6.8% rests with the top ten. The V gene lost 1 base and the J gene lost 6 bases, with 16 bases spanning the gap. CDR3 size: 16 residues. Germline lookup yields CDR1 SGHDT and CDR2 YYEEEE.

This TCR was recovered from a male donor with early-stage non-small cell lung cancer. The J gene is TRBJ2-2, the V gene TRBV5-6, with D perhaps matching TRBD2 (5 bases). The specimen comprised PBMCs, sampled at surgery. The CDR3 DNA follows: TGTGCCAGCAGCTTGACCGGAGACCCCGGGGCCGGGGAGCTGTTTTTT. It yields the protein CASSLTGDPGAGELFF.